The rows below give T cell receptor beta chains drawn from one sample of a study of blood T cells in healthy people across ages. TCRdb reprocessed the 5' RACE reads with MiXCR, giving one entry per CDR3 protein. This table holds about 1.6 million distinct CDR3 sequences, about 31% found once. The sample was blood. The receptors derive from a woman aged 25 to 39 in good health. Both conserved end residues are part of each CDR3. D genes are given only for firm matches. Rows may omit the clone size; those that give it use once, few, many or a size class.

clone_size	v_call	d_call	j_call	cdr3_aa	cdr3_nt
few	TRBV27	NA	TRBJ2-7	CASSRIRRGQSSYEQYF	TGTGCCAGCAGCCGGATTAGGCGGGGCCAGAGCTCCTACGAGCAGTACTTC
NA	TRBV7-9	TRBD1	TRBJ2-7	CASSPDRGLVSEQYF	TGTGCCAGCAGCCCGGACAGGGGGCTGGTTTCCGAGCAGTACTTC
NA	TRBV2	NA	TRBJ2-5	CASTTGIGETQYF	TGTGCCAGTACTACAGGGATCGGAGAGACCCAGTACTTC
NA	TRBV7-9	NA	TRBJ2-1	CASSLTRGEGEQFF	TGTGCCAGCAGCTTGACGCGGGGTGAGGGTGAGCAGTTCTTC
NA	TRBV5-6	TRBD1	TRBJ1-1	CASSLEGAAEAFF	TGTGCCAGCAGCTTGGAGGGGGCCGCTGAAGCTTTCTTT
few	TRBV11-2	NA	TRBJ2-1	CASSLDIGEQFF	TGTGCCAGCAGCCTAGATATTGGTGAGCAGTTCTTC
NA	TRBV6-5	NA	TRBJ2-7	CASSARGWNEQYF	TGTGCCAGCAGTGCGCGGGGATGGAACGAGCAGTACTTC
NA	TRBV9	NA	TRBJ2-5	CASSETGGAQYF	TGTGCCAGCAGCGAGACCGGAGGGGCCCAGTACTTC
NA	TRBV7-3	NA	TRBJ2-2	CASSLTREAGELFF	TGTGCCAGCAGCTTAACCAGGGAGGCCGGGGAGCTGTTTTTT
few	TRBV27	NA	TRBJ2-1	CASSPLRVVDNEQFF	TGTGCCAGCAGCCCCCTAAGGGTAGTGGACAATGAGCAGTTCTTC
many	TRBV29-1	TRBD2	TRBJ2-5	CSVSLTSGTGETQYF	TGCAGCGTCTCTCTGACTAGCGGGACGGGGGAGACCCAGTACTTC
few	TRBV15	NA	TRBJ2-7	CATSRDPARSPWEQYF	TGTGCCACCAGCAGAGATCCGGCGAGGTCCCCTTGGGAGCAGTACTTC
few	TRBV20-1	NA	TRBJ2-1	CSARALGAGLYNEQFF	TGCAGTGCTAGAGCTCTAGGCGCGGGATTATACAATGAGCAGTTCTTC
NA	TRBV9	TRBD1	TRBJ1-1	CASSVVGTGGDEAFF	TGTGCCAGCAGCGTAGTGGGGACAGGGGGCGATGAAGCTTTCTTT
NA	TRBV7-8	NA	TRBJ1-6	CASKGSSYNSPLHF	TGTGCCAGCAAGGGTAGCTCCTATAATTCACCCCTCCACTTT
once	TRBV7-2	TRBD2	TRBJ2-5	CASSLPIPGLASETQYF	TGTGCCAGCAGCTTACCGATCCCGGGACTAGCCTCGGAGACCCAGTACTTC
NA	TRBV7-8	TRBD1	TRBJ1-2	CASSQRWDRTNYGYTF	TGTGCCAGCAGCCAGCGGTGGGACAGAACTAACTATGGCTACACCTTC
many	TRBV4-2	TRBD2	TRBJ2-7	CASSPLLAGPHEQYF	TGTGCCAGCAGCCCTCTACTAGCGGGGCCGCACGAGCAGTACTTC
many	TRBV20-1	TRBD2	TRBJ2-3	CSASSRREVKDTQYF	TGCAGTGCTAGTTCCCGGCGGGAGGTTAAAGATACGCAGTATTTT
NA	TRBV5-1	NA	TRBJ2-1	CANNYSNEQFF	TGCGCCAACAACTATAGCAATGAGCAGTTCTTC
few	TRBV10-3	NA	TRBJ1-2	CAISDRGGNYGYTF	TGTGCCATCAGTGACAGGGGCGGGAACTATGGCTACACCTTC
NA	TRBV5-1	NA	TRBJ2-7	CASSLALGAPDEQYF	TGCGCCAGCAGCTTGGCCTTGGGGGCCCCGGACGAGCAGTACTTC
few	TRBV20-1	TRBD2	TRBJ2-7	CSARDGGRANEQYF	TGCAGTGCTAGAGACGGCGGGAGGGCCAACGAGCAGTACTTC
once	TRBV7-3	NA	TRBJ2-7	CASSLSRGAAYEQYF	TGTGCCAGCAGCTTAAGTAGGGGGGCGGCTTACGAGCAGTACTTC
NA	TRBV7-9	TRBD2	TRBJ2-1	CASSLPGTSGGNGQFF	TGTGCCAGCAGCCTACCCGGGACTAGCGGGGGCAATGGGCAGTTCTTC
NA	TRBV24-1	TRBD1	TRBJ2-3	CATSKGQGGLASQDTQYF	TGTGCCACCAGTAAAGGACAGGGCGGATTGGCATCACAAGATACGCAGTATTTT
few	TRBV20-1	TRBD1	TRBJ2-3	CSAAMRDRGADTQYF	TGCAGTGCAGCTATGAGAGACAGGGGTGCAGATACGCAGTATTTT
few	TRBV4-1	TRBD2	TRBJ2-2	CASSQELAGDTGELFF	TGCGCCAGCAGCCAAGAACTAGCGGGAGACACCGGGGAGCTGTTTTTT
few	TRBV4-1	NA	TRBJ2-7	CASSQVGYAHEQYF	TGCGCCAGCAGCCAAGTGGGGTACGCCCACGAGCAGTACTTC
NA	TRBV6-1	NA	TRBJ2-3	CASSTDRRPTDTQYF	TGTGCCAGCAGTACAGACAGGCGCCCCACAGATACGCAGTATTTT
few	TRBV6-6	NA	TRBJ1-2	CASSYSEGNDYTF	TGTGCCAGCAGTTACTCGGAGGGAAATGACTACACCTTC
few	TRBV4-1	NA	TRBJ1-2	CASSQGETRGHYGYTF	TGCGCCAGCAGCCAAGGCGAGACCAGGGGCCACTATGGCTACACCTTC
NA	TRBV27	NA	TRBJ1-3	CASSLTGTGNTIYF	TGTGCCAGCAGTTTAACGGGGACTGGAAACACCATATATTTT
few	TRBV10-2	NA	TRBJ2-1	CASSESTRVVPYNEQFF	TGTGCCAGCAGTGAGTCGACTAGGGTAGTTCCCTACAATGAGCAGTTCTTC
NA	TRBV27	NA	TRBJ2-5	CASSSSVNRAGETQYF	TGTGCCAGCAGTTCTTCCGTAAACAGGGCCGGAGAGACCCAGTACTTC
NA	TRBV27	TRBD2	TRBJ2-1	CASSWSSGAYNEQFF	TGTGCCAGCAGTTGGTCTAGCGGGGCCTACAATGAGCAGTTCTTC
NA	TRBV10-3	NA	TRBJ1-5	CAIQQGRDQPQHF	TGTGCCATCCAACAGGGACGAGATCAGCCCCAGCATTTT
few	TRBV12-3/TRBV12-4	NA	TRBJ1-1	CASSLRLEAFF	TGTGCCAGCAGTTTACGATTGGAGGCTTTCTTT
few	TRBV7-9	NA	TRBJ2-7	CASSLVAGVDSEQYF	TGTGCCAGCAGCTTAGTCGCGGGTGTGGATAGCGAGCAGTACTTC